The present T cell receptor (beta chain) was sequenced within a study of identical twins. Study conclusions and caveats: A partial confounding effect on zero-insertion analyses could come from invariant MAIT and iNKT cells. The more abundant beta clonotypes in cord blood had fewer insertions, and memory repertoires did not show this.

Unique molecular identifiers were in the cDNA, with template-switch universal primer binding. TCRdb reanalysed the 5' RACE reads using MiXCR and keeps one entry per CDR3 protein. The table records under 450,000 distinct CDR3 sequences, approximately 17% of them present only once. About this clonotype itself: Its antigen remains unknown.

This clonotype originated in a man in his forties or fifties in good health. Sequenced sample: naive T cells sorted from blood.

CDR3 DNA: TGTGCCAGCAGTTCCTACAGGGGGAGAACGAACACTGAAGCTTTCTTT. It translates to CASSSYRGRTNTEAFF. V is TRBV27 and J is TRBJ1-1; 8 nucleotides align to TRBD1. This CDR3 contains 16 residues. V was clipped by 4 bases and J by 1 base; unmatched bases: 8. Germline CDR1 reads MNHEY; CDR2 reads SMNVEV (reference sequence).